Listed here is a single T cell receptor beta chain. Its specific antigen is unknown. Base quality data are lacking; no much larger clone is found one base away. The collaborating institutions used their own protocols to collect whole blood in K2EDTA tubes. Collaborator samples were shipped for TCRbeta analysis as frozen whole blood, isolated PBMCs, or DNA extracted from either sample type. This sample stems from a study of blood T cell repertoires in COVID-19 (dated by TCRdb to 2020 to 2022). Some background on the complete study: The collaborator samples originated in the United States, Italy and Spain and spanned the acute and convalescent phases of COVID-19. The prospective study material was composed of cDNA or gDNA derived from T cells, B-cell-depleted T cells, or PBMCs. Deeply sampled blood TCRbeta repertoires from subjects exposed to, actively infected with, or recovered from COVID-19 were included in the dataset. The repertoires were made available in a free public database intended to serve as a resource for research on the immune response to SARS-CoV-2. Samples came from the ongoing ImmuneRACE study (first 160 participants) plus 1,254 subjects from 6 global collaborators. Nearly every sample came with metadata listing a de-identified subject ID, COVID-19 status, age in years and sex. Where available, HLA class I and class II types were taken from metadata supplied by the sample provider and were not determined by assay-based typing. What the study reported, not specific to this receptor: How much clinical and demographic metadata was included differed by source and by participant, and the metadata was provided uncurated.

TCRbeta CDR3 regions were amplified from genomic DNA by means of the immunoSEQ Assay, a bias-controlled multiplex PCR. On the authors' methods: The number of nucleated cells in each sample was estimated from the amplification of reference gene primers within the assay. To quantify the absolute abundance of each unique TCRbeta CDR3 rearrangement, sequence reads were collapsed and filtered. For each sample, productive Simpson clonality was calculated as the square root of Simpson's diversity index across productive rearrangements. TCRdb provides this immuneACCESS table in a form limited to in-frame rearrangements. Some clones are lacking; in checked studies, under half of them reflect an unresolved V gene, and why the rest are absent is not known. V and J calls plus clone size are reproduced from that table; the DNA served to infer D and trimming. The sample table records some 190,000 clones; about 75% of these occur just once. The ten largest clones take up just over 8.5% of the sample.

V loses 1 base at its end and J loses 0 bases; junction bases beyond the gene matches: 6. The germline V gene encodes CDR1 SGHRS and CDR2 YFSETQ. The cysteine opens and the phenylalanine closes a CDR3 of 18 amino acids. Only the CDR3 region is kept as DNA, spanning 54 bases read in frame from base 1. Recombination linked TRBV5-1 to TRBJ2-6; 8 central nucleotides agree with TRBD1. The material sequenced was peripheral blood. The source is a woman aged 45-65 years with active or convalescent COVID-19. The CDR3 reads CASSLYGQGASGANVLTF. Here is the DNA: TGCGCCAGCAGCTTGTATGGACAGGGTGCCTCTGGGGCCAACGTCCTGACTTTC.